These 25 T cell receptor beta chains were all obtained from the same sample, sequenced in a study of Ad26.COV2.S vaccination and SARS-CoV-2 variants. Sample treatment: roughly 19 received Ad26.COV2.S at low or high dose, single or two shots; 5 received placebo; per-sample allocation not given. At day 63 after the first vaccine or placebo injection, samples were drawn. TCRdb keeps only in-frame clones here, not all; method: immunoSEQ multiplex PCR. The data show about 480,000 clones, around 88% seen once. This sample comprised peripheral blood, obtained in a trial of Ad26.COV2.S vaccine versus placebo. These receptors were collected from a person aged 18-60 years who received the Ad26.COV2.S COVID-19 vaccine or a placebo.

Comments on this clone: At the DNA level, this CDR3 is encoded by other sequences in the same sample as well. The gene calls are TRBV6-2 or TRBV6-3 and TRBJ1-2; D remains unclear. From germline, CDR1 is MNHEY and CDR2 SVGEGT. V lost 5 bases, J lost 8 bases, and 9 bases lay in between. This CDR3 spans 11 amino acids. Here the CDR3 reads CASSTGGGYTF. The CDR3 DNA sequence: TGTGCCAGCAGTACGGGTGGCGGCTACACCTTC.

The V and J genes are TRBV10-3 and TRBJ2-3, with D possibly being TRBD1 or TRBD2 (5 bases each). The CDR3 loop spans 14 amino acids. The V end was cut by 10 bases, the J end by 3 bases, with 17 bases between. The germline CDR1 and CDR2 sequences are ENHRY and SYGVKD. CDR3 nucleotides: TGTGCCACCGTCCGGGACCTAACTACAGATACGCAGTATTTT. Translation gives CATVRDLTTDTQYF.

This clone was seen a single time. The chain has TRBV7-3 and TRBJ2-1; D might be TRBD2 (6 bases). This CDR3 spans 13 amino acids. V dropped 2 bases and J dropped 7 bases, with 9 bases sitting between them. Germline CDR1 reads SGHTA; CDR2 reads FQGTGA. The DNA of the CDR3 is TGTGCCAGCAGCTTACTAGCGAGAAATGAGCAGTTCTTC. Translated: CASSLLARNEQFF.

The chain combines TRBV24-1 with TRBJ2-3, with a weak D call TRBD1 (5 bases). The V gene lost 9 bases and the J gene lost 4 bases, with 13 bases spanning the gap. CDR3 length: 13 amino acids. CDR1 and CDR2 from the germline V gene are KGHDR and SFDVKD. The CDR3 nucleotides are TGTGCCACCGGTCAGGGTTCGGCAGATACGCAGTATTTT. Protein product: CATGQGSADTQYF.

The V and J genes are TRBV5-1 and TRBJ1-4; no firm D call. Per the germline V gene, CDR1 is SGHRS and CDR2 is YFSETQ. The CDR3 has 15 amino acids. Trimming stripped 5 bases from V and 0 bases from J, with 11 bases between. As DNA, the CDR3 is TGCGCCAGCAGTTACTCGGCTGCAACTAATGAAAAACTGTTTTTT. Translated, it gives CASSYSAATNEKLFF.

Points on this clone: The same CDR3 also results from other DNA sequences found in this sample. This chain links TRBV3-1 (or the pseudogene TRBV3-2) with TRBJ2-1; D call uncertain. V was shortened by 3 bases and J by 7 bases, with 4 bases between the two germline ends. CDR3 size: 11 residues. The germline V gene encodes CDR1 LGHDT and CDR2 YNNKEL (reference sequence). The CDR3, as DNA: TGTGCCAGCAGCCAGGATAATGAGCAGTTCTTC. It yields the protein CASSQDNEQFF.

The gene calls are TRBV28 and TRBJ1-5; 11 bases match TRBD1. V was clipped by 4 bases and J by 4 bases; unmatched bases: 6. Germline CDR1 is MDHEN and CDR2 is SYDVKM. The CDR3 has 16 amino acids. This CDR3 reads CASSSGTGGGNQPQHF. DNA for the CDR3: TGTGCCAGCAGTTCCGGGACAGGGGGTGGTAATCAGCCCCAGCATTTT.

V usage is TRBV6-2 or TRBV6-3 and J usage is TRBJ1-1; D gene uncertain. Germline V lookup: CDR1 MNHEY, CDR2 SVGEGT. Trimming removed 5 bases from V and 10 bases from J, with 17 bases in between. The CDR3 totals 13 residues. This CDR3 reads CASSQRPSWGAFF. In nucleotides, the CDR3 is TGTGCCAGCAGTCAACGACCCAGTTGGGGAGCTTTCTTT.

The V call is TRBV7-2, the J call TRBJ1-1; 7 bases line up with TRBD1. This CDR3 has 13 residues. V lost 5 bases, J lost 4 bases, and 4 bases stayed unmatched. Germline CDR1 and CDR2: SGHTA and FQGNSA. The chain's CDR3 is CASSLNRGTEAFF. CDR3 coding DNA: TGTGCCAGCAGCCTAAACAGGGGCACTGAAGCTTTCTTT.

J is TRBJ1-1 and V is TRBV11-1, with 8 bases fitting TRBD1. The germline gives CDR1 SGHAT, CDR2 FQDESV (reference sequence). Losses at the gene ends were 5 bases for V and 2 bases for J; bases not matched to a gene: 7. This CDR3 is built from 15 residues. The CDR3 here is CASSNDRGPNTEAFF. The CDR3 DNA follows: TGTGCCAGCAGCAACGACAGGGGCCCTAACACTGAAGCTTTCTTT.

The chain joins TRBV7-2 to TRBJ2-2, with 11 positions matching TRBD2. Looked up from germline, CDR1 is SGHTA and CDR2 is FQGNSA. CDR3 length: 20 residues. Losses at the gene ends were 0 bases for V and 6 bases for J; bases not matched to a gene: 15. CDR3 sequence reads: CASSLALVGSGRAMSGELFF. DNA of the CDR3: TGTGCCAGCAGCTTAGCTCTTGTTGGTAGCGGGAGGGCCATGTCCGGGGAGCTGTTTTTT.

This chain uses TRBV27 with TRBJ2-1; the match to TRBD2 covers 10 bases. The germline V gene encodes CDR1 MNHEY and CDR2 SMNVEV (reference sequence). The V and J ends lost 2 bases and 6 bases, in that order; junction bases with no gene match: 22. The length of the CDR3 is 21 residues. The CDR3 region is CASSLGTRLAGISHLPNEQFF. The CDR3 DNA reads TGTGCCAGCAGTTTAGGGACAAGACTAGCGGGTATCTCCCATTTGCCCAATGAGCAGTTCTTC.

The chain carries TRBV4-2 and TRBJ2-2; 11 nucleotides agree with TRBD2. CDR1 is LGHNA and CDR2 is YNFKEQ in the germline V gene. Losses at the gene ends were 3 bases for V and 7 bases for J; bases not matched to a gene: 10. The CDR3 spans 17 residues. The CDR3 DNA sequence: TGTGCCAGCAGCCAGATCGGGGCTAGCGGGAGGAGCGGGGAGCTGTTTTTT. This encodes CASSQIGASGRSGELFF.

V usage is TRBV5-4 and J usage is TRBJ1-4, with D perhaps TRBD1 (5 bases). Germline values: CDR1 SGHNT, CDR2 YYREEE (reference sequence). The CDR3 sequence is 17 residues long. Trimming took 0 bases from V and 0 from J, leaving 12 bases between them. CDR3 protein: CASSLAPGGATNEKLFF. For the CDR3, the DNA is TGTGCCAGCAGCTTGGCACCCGGAGGGGCAACTAATGAAAAACTGTTTTTT.

The CDR3 protein is CASSPFTQGGTEAFF. CDR3 nucleotides: TGTGCCAGCTCACCATTTACCCAGGGGGGGACTGAAGCTTTCTTT. The chain has TRBV18 and TRBJ1-1; 7 bases line up with TRBD1. The CDR3 sequence is 15 residues long. Germline V gene sequence: CDR1 KGHSH, CDR2 LQKENI. V lost 2 bases and J lost 5; bases outside the gene matches: 8.

This clone is a singleton in its sample. This chain joins TRBV18 and TRBJ2-1; 13 bases are a match to TRBD2. Trimming removed 4 bases from V and 4 bases from J; junction bases left unmatched: 16. CDR3 length: 20 residues. Germline V CDR1 and CDR2: KGHSH, LQKENI. The CDR3 reads CASSRTGTSGVNERYNEQFF. The CDR3 DNA reads as TGTGCCAGCTCACGAACCGGGACTAGCGGGGTCAATGAGCGATACAATGAGCAGTTCTTC.

J is TRBJ1-6 and V is TRBV30; no clear D. Germline CDR1 GTSNPN, CDR2 SVGIG (reference sequence). This CDR3 has 14 residues. Trimming removed 5 bases from V and 10 bases from J, with 18 bases in between. The CDR3 loop reads CAWDLGEEGSPLHF. CDR3 nucleotide sequence: TGTGCCTGGGACCTCGGAGAAGAGGGATCACCCCTCCACTTT.

The chain combines TRBV28 with TRBJ1-5, with a weak D call TRBD1 (5 bases). Germline CDR1 reads MDHEN; CDR2 reads SYDVKM. CDR3 length: 16 amino acids. V lost 2 bases and J 7 bases, leaving 18 bases between the germline ends. The CDR3 DNA reads TGTGCCAGCAGTTTAGGTTCAGGCCGGGGGAAGCAGCCCCAGCATTTT. It translates to CASSLGSGRGKQPQHF.

This rearrangement joins TRBV5-8 to TRBJ1-2, with D uncertain. The germline CDR1 and CDR2 sequences are SGHTS and YDEGEE. This CDR3 has 12 residues. Between the trimmed V and J ends, which lost 4 bases and 7 bases, there was a span of 11 bases. DNA of the CDR3: TGTGCCAGCAGCCACCGGACCTCTGGCTACACCTTC. Residues: CASSHRTSGYTF.

This clone was recorded once. The chain joins TRBV2 to TRBJ2-2; TRBD2 is a possible D gene (5 bases). CDR3 size: 14 residues. V shed 1 base and J shed 5 bases, with 8 bases lying between them. Germline CDR1 SNHLY, CDR2 FYNNEI. The CDR3 loop reads CASSEELATGELFF. CDR3 nucleotide sequence: TGTGCCAGCAGTGAAGAGTTAGCGACCGGGGAGCTGTTTTTT.

V and J are TRBV30 and TRBJ1-3; no definite D call. The germline V and J ends were trimmed by 5 bases and 4 bases, with 18 bases remaining between them. The CDR3 is 15 amino acids. Germline values: CDR1 GTSNPN, CDR2 SVGIG (reference sequence). DNA for the CDR3: TGTGCCTGGGCCCTAAATGTAATCGGCGGAAACACCATATATTTT. Protein: CAWALNVIGGNTIYF.

The rearrangement uses TRBV5-1 and TRBJ1-1; D gene ambiguous. CDR1 is SGHRS, CDR2 YFSETQ, per germline. Trimming removed 5 bases from V and 1 base from J, with 3 bases in between. The CDR3 consists of 11 residues. The DNA for the CDR3 is TGCGCCAGCAGTCAGAACACTGAAGCTTTCTTT. It yields the protein CASSQNTEAFF.

V is TRBV5-4 and J is TRBJ2-3; 9 bases align to TRBD2. CDR1 and CDR2 (germline): SGHNT, YYREEE (reference sequence). The V segment lost 4 bases and the J segment 4 bases; nucleotides outside the gene matches: 7. The CDR3 is made up of 15 amino acids. Written as DNA, the CDR3 is TGTGCCAGCAGCCGCCGCGGGAGGGAGGCAGATACGCAGTATTTT. Its protein product is CASSRRGREADTQYF. Drawing the rest from reference TRBV5-4 and TRBJ2-3, the complete variable domain is ETGVTQSPTHLIKTRGQQVTLRCSSQSGHNTVSWYQQALGQGPQFIFQYYREEENGRGNFPPRFSGLQFPNYSSELNVNALELDDSALYLCASSRRGREADTQYFGPGTRLTVL.

This clone was picked up a small number of times. The chain links TRBV24-1 to TRBJ1-4; D is unclear. V was trimmed by 0 bases and J by 3 bases, leaving 7 bases between them. Germline loops: CDR1 KGHDR, CDR2 SFDVKD. CDR3 length: 15 amino acids. The CDR3 spells CATSDLSSANEKLFF. In nucleotides, the CDR3 is TGTGCCACCAGTGATTTGTCATCAGCTAATGAAAAACTGTTTTTT.

In DNA, the CDR3 is TGTGCCAGCAGTTTCAGTCGGACGTTTGTAGATACGCAGTATTTT. This encodes CASSFSRTFVDTQYF. The chain combines TRBV6-5 with TRBJ2-3; D is unresolved. The CDR3 consists of 15 residues. The germline V gene encodes CDR1 MNHEY and CDR2 SVGAGI. V lost 4 bases to trimming and J lost 5 bases, with 16 bases between them.